The clone carrying this T cell receptor (beta chain) was counted many times. The sample belongs to a study of early T cells in non-severe SARS-CoV-2 infection. TCRdb independently ran MiXCR on the 5' RACE reads; one entry per CDR3 protein. The profile shows some 50,000 distinct CDR3 sequences, about 9.4% of them singletons. This receptor was identified in an adult who was a healthcare worker with PCR-confirmed SARS-CoV-2 infection or an uninfected control (not recorded which). Material: whole blood.

CDR3: CASSLGVGSETQYF. DNA of the CDR3: TGTGCCAGCAGCTTAGGGGTGGGCTCGGAGACCCAGTACTTC. The chain recombines TRBV11-2 with TRBJ2-5; the D is unclear. CDR1 and CDR2 (germline): SGHAT, FQNNGV. Trimming stripped 1 base from V and 5 bases from J, with 11 bases between. The CDR3 length is 14 residues.